This T cell receptor beta chain comes out of a study of blood T cell repertoires in COVID-19. In the study overall: Samples representing acute and convalescent COVID-19 were sourced from the United States, Italy and Spain. Sample material is recorded as cDNA or gDNA derived from T cells, B-cell-depleted T cells, or PBMCs.

Using immunoSEQ multiplex PCR, the repertoire was profiled, and TCRdb retains in-frame clones only, with some absent. The table records 73,000 or so clones, 75% to 85% of them present only once. The trim removed 7 bases at V and 9 bases at J, leaving 12 bases unmatched. The CDR3 sequence is 16 residues long. CDR1 is LNHDA, CDR2 SQIVND, per germline (reference sequence). The chain combines TRBV19 with TRBJ1-6; the match to TRBD1 covers 10 bases. The clonotype was recovered from a woman between 55 and 75 years old with acute or convalescent COVID-19. The sequenced sample was peripheral blood. As DNA, the CDR3 is TGTGCCAGTACAAGGGGGGACAGGGGTCGGGGTTCACCCCTCCACTTT. Translation gives CASTRGDRGRGSPLHF.